The 16 T cell receptor beta chains below were found in one sample sequenced in a study of neurological immune-mediated disorders. Via MiXCR, TCRdb re-called the 5' RACE reads, giving one row per CDR3 protein. The table has more than 45,000 distinct CDR3 sequences, 9% to 12% seen once. The sample consisted of PBMCs. The receptors here all came from a woman aged 35 to 49 with HTLV-1-associated myelopathy (HAM/TSP).

This clonotype has a count of ten or more. The chain uses TRBV7-2 and TRBJ1-3; 8 bases map to TRBD1. The germline CDR1 and CDR2 sequences are SGHTA and FQGNSA. CDR3 length: 14 amino acids. V gave up 4 bases and J gave up 4 bases; unmatched junction bases: 3. The CDR3 reads CASSSRTGGNTIYF. CDR3 sequence (DNA): TGTGCCAGCAGCTCCAGGACAGGGGGAAACACCATATATTTT.

This clonotype was detected ten times or more. The chain carries TRBV5-1 and TRBJ2-7; 15 bases are a match to TRBD2. Germline V gives CDR1 SGHRS, CDR2 YFSETQ. CDR3 length equals 19 residues. J gave up 2 bases and V 3 bases, and 12 bases lay outside the gene matches. The CDR3 sequence is CASSSGLAGGLNPPYEQYF. CDR3 DNA: TGCGCCAGCAGCTCGGGACTAGCGGGGGGCTTGAACCCACCCTACGAGCAGTACTTC.

This clonotype has a count of ten or more. The chain carries TRBV5-1 and TRBJ2-7; TRBD2 matches 10 bases. There are 15 residues in the CDR3. Trimming cost V 2 bases and J 7 bases; bases outside gene matches: 9. The germline V gene encodes CDR1 SGHRS and CDR2 YFSETQ. Here the CDR3 reads CASSFTAGGPGEQYF. CDR3 nucleotides: TGCGCCAGCAGCTTTACAGCGGGGGGGCCGGGAGAGCAGTACTTC.

This clonotype was seen many times. V and J are TRBV20-1 and TRBJ2-7; tentatively, D is TRBD2 (6 bases). The V and J ends lost 1 base and 3 bases respectively, with 10 bases between them. CDR1 and CDR2 (germline): DFQATT, SNEGSKA (reference sequence). The CDR3 runs 13 residues. The CDR3 coding sequence is TGCAGTGCTAGAGCCGGGGGAGACTACGAGCAGTACTTC. Translating it yields CSARAGGDYEQYF.

The V gene is TRBV11-2, the J gene TRBJ2-7, with 9 bases matching TRBD2. CDR1 SGHAT and CDR2 FQNNGV come from the germline V gene. V gave up 5 bases and J gave up 1 base; unmatched junction bases: 6. There are 15 residues in the CDR3. The CDR3 protein is CASSELRGGSYEQYF. CDR3 sequence (DNA): TGTGCCAGCAGCGAGTTGCGGGGGGGGTCCTACGAGCAGTACTTC.

This clonotype was picked up many times. The chain combines TRBV5-1 with TRBJ2-7; D not certain. This CDR3 contains 13 residues. Germline V gene lookup returns CDR1 SGHRS and CDR2 YFSETQ. Trimming cost V 6 bases and J 7 bases, with 17 bases left between them. CDR3 bases: TGCGCCAGCACACCATCCGCAGGAATGGAGCAGTACTTC. This codes for CASTPSAGMEQYF.

This clonotype was counted at least ten times. The chain links TRBV4-2 to TRBJ1-1, with TRBD1 identical over 7 bases. Germline lookup yields CDR1 LGHNA and CDR2 YNFKEQ. J gave up 4 bases and V 1 base, and 9 bases lay outside the gene matches. The CDR3 has 16 amino acids. The CDR3 DNA is TGTGCCAGCAGCCAAGGGGAGGGCGGGACAGCCACTGAAGCTTTCTTT. Translated, it gives CASSQGEGGTATEAFF.

The chain joins TRBV20-1 to TRBJ1-5; maybe TRBD1 (5 bases). Looked up from germline, CDR1 is DFQATT and CDR2 is SNEGSKA (reference sequence). The CDR3 is made up of 15 amino acids. V was clipped by 3 bases and J by 5 bases, with 17 bases between them. The CDR3: CSASAGGAADQPQHF. The CDR3 coding sequence is TGCAGTGCTAGCGCGGGAGGGGCAGCAGATCAGCCCCAGCATTTT.

J is TRBJ2-7 and V is TRBV12-3 or TRBV12-4; the D call may be TRBD1 or TRBD2 (5 bases each). V lost 6 bases, J lost 3 bases, and 21 bases lay in between. The CDR3 spans 16 residues. The CDR3 DNA is TGTGCCAGCAGCCCAACCTCAGGGAGATCCTACTACGAGCAGTACTTC. Translated: CASSPTSGRSYYEQYF.

This clonotype occurred many times. The chain combines TRBV5-1 with TRBJ2-2; weak D call: TRBD2 (5 bases). V shed 4 bases and J shed 1 base, with 14 bases lying between them. This CDR3 is built from 16 residues. Germline V CDR1 and CDR2: SGHRS, YFSETQ. The DNA of the CDR3 is TGCGCCAGCAGCATGGATTGGAGGAGGAACACCGGGGAGCTGTTTTTT. This translates into CASSMDWRRNTGELFF.

This clonotype was detected ten times or more. The rearrangement uses TRBV9 and TRBJ2-2; TRBD1 is a possible D gene (8 bases). Trimming shortened V by 4 bases and J by 3 bases, and 13 bases separated the two germline ends. There are 15 residues in the CDR3. Per the germline V gene, CDR1 is SGDLS and CDR2 is YYNGEE. DNA of the CDR3: TGTGCCAGCAGCACAGGGGGGGGGGACACCGGGGAGCTGTTTTTT. Protein product: CASSTGGGDTGELFF.

As regards this clonotype: A read error may be the cause here, since a much bigger clone is one base away. The V gene is TRBV2, the J gene TRBJ2-1; D may correspond to TRBD1 or TRBD2 (7 bases each). CDR1 and CDR2 from the germline V gene are SNHLY and FYNNEI. The CDR3 sequence is 15 residues long. CDR3 protein: CAISERQGGYNEQFF. The CDR3 DNA reads TGTGCCATCAGTGAACGACAGGGAGGGTACAATGAGCAGTTCTTC. Using reference TRBV2 and TRBJ2-1 for the parts outside the CDR3, the full variable domain is EPEVTQTPSHQVTQMGQEVILRCVPISNHLYFYWYRQILGQKVEFLVSFYNNEISEKSEIFDDQFSVERPDGSNFTLKIRSTKLEDSAMYFCAISERQGGYNEQFFGPGTRLTVL.

This clonotype appeared many times. The V gene is TRBV7-9, the J gene TRBJ2-2; TRBD1 matches at 8 bases. CDR1 SEHNR and CDR2 FQNEAQ come from the germline V gene (reference sequence). Unmatched junction bases numbered 10, after V lost 10 bases and J lost 3 bases. There are 15 residues in the CDR3. This CDR3 is CATVPDRAYTGELFF. Here the CDR3 DNA reads TGTGCCACCGTACCGGACAGGGCCTACACCGGGGAGCTGTTTTTT.

This clonotype was found many times. This chain connects TRBV5-1 to TRBJ2-7; 8 positions match TRBD2. Trimming cost V 4 bases and J 6 bases; bases outside gene matches: 9. Germline-derived CDR1 and CDR2 are SGHRS and YFSETQ. The CDR3 is made up of 14 amino acids. CDR3 bases: TGCGCCAGCAGCGGATGGCGGGGGGCTCGCGAGCAGTACTTC. It yields the protein CASSGWRGAREQYF.

On this clonotype itself: With a much larger clone just one base away, this may be a read error. The chain links TRBV5-1 to TRBJ2-3; no clear D. This CDR3 contains 13 residues. CDR1 is SGHRS, CDR2 YFSETQ, per germline. The CDR3 is CTSSLEGNNDPYF. For the CDR3, the DNA is TGCACCAGCAGCTTGGAAGGCAACAACGACCCCTATTTT.

Many counts were recorded for this clonotype. This rearrangement joins TRBV12-3 or TRBV12-4 to TRBJ2-2; D is perhaps TRBD2 (5 bases). V gave up 3 bases and J gave up 6 bases, with 8 bases separating them. The CDR3 loop spans 13 amino acids. CDR3 nucleotides: TGTGCCAGCAGTTTGGTGGGAGCCGGGGAGCTGTTTTTT. Its protein product is CASSLVGAGELFF.